This T cell receptor (beta chain) was found in a study of CD8+CD57+ T cells in acquired aplastic anemia. The sample holds a few counts of this clonotype. The antigen is not known. It was genomic DNA that served as the template for profiling TCR beta VDJ and CDR3. Using its own MiXCR run on the reads, TCRdb lists one record per CDR3 protein. The data hold about 220,000 distinct CDR3 sequences, with 30% to 35% observed a single time. V shed 1 base and J shed 6 bases, with 13 bases lying between them. The CDR3 length is 15 residues. Germline CDR1 is LGHDT and CDR2 is YNNKEL (reference sequence). Study-wide results and limits: Patients shared 25 to 35 CD8+ CDR3 sequences with controls.

This clonotype was sampled from a human donor in good health, serving as a control. The chain couples TRBV3-1 to TRBJ1-5, with D possibly matching TRBD1 (5 bases). Source material: sorted CD4+, CD8+, or CD8+CD57+ T cells (not recorded which) from PBMCs. In DNA, the CDR3 is TGTGCCAGCAGCCAAGCCTCAGGGTTGGGTCAGCCCCAGCATTTT. Protein sequence: CASSQASGLGQPQHF. Complete variable domain (other parts from reference TRBV3-1 and TRBJ1-5): DTAVSQTPKYLVTQMGNDKSIKCEQNLGHDTMYWYKQDSKKFLKIMFSYNNKELIINETVPNRFSPKSPDKAHLNLHINSLELGDSAVYFCASSQASGLGQPQHFGDGTRLSIL.